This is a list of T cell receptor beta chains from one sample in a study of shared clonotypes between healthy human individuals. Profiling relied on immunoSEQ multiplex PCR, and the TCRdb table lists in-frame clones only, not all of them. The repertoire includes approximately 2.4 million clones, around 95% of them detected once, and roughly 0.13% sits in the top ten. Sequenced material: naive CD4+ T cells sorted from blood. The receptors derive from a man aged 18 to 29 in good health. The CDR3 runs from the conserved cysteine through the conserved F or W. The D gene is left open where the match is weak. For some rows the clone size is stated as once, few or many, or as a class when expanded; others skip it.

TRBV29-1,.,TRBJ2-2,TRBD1,TGCAGCGTTGGCCCGGGACAGGGGGTGGCCGGGGAGCTGTTTTTT,CSVGPGQGVAGELFF
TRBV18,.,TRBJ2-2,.,TGTGCCAGCTCACCACAGGCAGCCGGGGAGCTGTTTTTT,CASSPQAAGELFF
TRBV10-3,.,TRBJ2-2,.,TGTGCCATCAGTGAGCAATCAGGGGTGACCGGGGAGCTGTTTTTT,CAISEQSGVTGELFF
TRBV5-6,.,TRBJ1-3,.,TGTGCCAGCAGCCCCCCGACTGGAACGACTGGAAACACCATATATTTT,CASSPPTGTTGNTIYF
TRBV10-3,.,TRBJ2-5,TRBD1,TGTGCCATCCGGGGACAGGGGGCTGAGACCCAGTACTTC,CAIRGQGAETQYF
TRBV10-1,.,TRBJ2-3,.,TGCGCCAGCAGTACTGGCACAGATACGCAGTATTTT,CASSTGTDTQYF
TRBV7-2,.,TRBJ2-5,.,TGTGCCAGCAGCTTAGTGGGCAATCAAGAGACCCAGTACTTC,CASSLVGNQETQYF
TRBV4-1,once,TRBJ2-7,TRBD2,TGCGCCAGCAGCCAATCCCCGACTAGCTTGCCGCACGAGCAGTACTTC,CASSQSPTSLPHEQYF
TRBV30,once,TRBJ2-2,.,TGTGCCTGGTCGCTGGGGAGACGGAAGACCGGGGAGCTGTTTTTT,CAWSLGRRKTGELFF
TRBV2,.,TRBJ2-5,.,TGTGCCAGCAGTGTCCATCTAGGGGAGACCCAGTACTTC,CASSVHLGETQYF
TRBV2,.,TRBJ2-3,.,TGTGCCAGCAGTGAACTGGGTGTTGGCACAGATACGCAGTATTTT,CASSELGVGTDTQYF
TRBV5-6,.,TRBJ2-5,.,TGTGCCAGCAGCTTGGCAGGTTCGTCCCAGTACTTC,CASSLAGSSQYF
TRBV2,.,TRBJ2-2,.,TGTGCCAGCAGTGAAGTCTGGGACACCCGCACCGGGGAGCTGTTTTTT,CASSEVWDTRTGELFF
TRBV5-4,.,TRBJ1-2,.,TGTGCCAGCAGCTTGTTCGGAGGGGTGGGCTACACCTTC,CASSLFGGVGYTF
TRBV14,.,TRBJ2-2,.,TGTGCCAGCAGCCAAGCAGGACACACCGGGGAGCTGTTTTTT,CASSQAGHTGELFF
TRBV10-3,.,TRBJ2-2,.,TGTGCCATCGGTCCGGGAGCCGGGACCGGGGAGCTGTTTTTT,CAIGPGAGTGELFF
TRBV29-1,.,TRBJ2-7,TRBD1,TGCAGCGTTGAGGGGGACAGATTCTACGAGCAGTACTTC,CSVEGDRFYEQYF
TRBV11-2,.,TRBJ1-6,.,TGTGCCAGCAGCCAAGGGCCGGGATATTCACCCCTCCACTTT,CASSQGPGYSPLHF
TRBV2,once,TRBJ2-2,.,TGTGCCAGCAGCCGGGACACGGGCCAAACCGGGGAGCTGTTTTTT,CASSRDTGQTGELFF
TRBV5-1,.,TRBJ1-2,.,TGCGCCAGCAGCCCGGCGGGACTCGATGGCTACACCTTC,CASSPAGLDGYTF
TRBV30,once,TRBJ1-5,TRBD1,TGTGCCTGCGACAGGGACGGCAATCAGCCCCAGCATTTT,CACDRDGNQPQHF